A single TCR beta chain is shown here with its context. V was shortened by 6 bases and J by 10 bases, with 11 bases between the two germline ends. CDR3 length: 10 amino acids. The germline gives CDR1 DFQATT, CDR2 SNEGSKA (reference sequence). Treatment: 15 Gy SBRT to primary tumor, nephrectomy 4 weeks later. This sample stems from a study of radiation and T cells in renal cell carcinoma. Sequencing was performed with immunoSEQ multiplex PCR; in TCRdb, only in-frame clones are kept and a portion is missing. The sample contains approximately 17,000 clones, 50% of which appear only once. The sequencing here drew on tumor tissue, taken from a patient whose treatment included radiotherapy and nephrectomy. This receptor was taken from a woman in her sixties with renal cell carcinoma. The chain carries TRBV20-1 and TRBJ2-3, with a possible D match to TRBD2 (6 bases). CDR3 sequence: CSAGGAAQYF. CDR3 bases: TGCAGTGCGGGGGGTGCCGCGCAGTATTTT.